The subject of this entry is one T cell receptor (beta chain). As for time point: pre-sensitization, week 0. The treatment was: therapeutic diphenylcyclopropenone sensitization with weekly scalp DPC. Blood draws preceded each patch test application. TCRdb re-analysed the RACE reads in MiXCR, keeping a single row per CDR3 protein. The top ten hold approximately 2.8% of the sample, which has under 400,000 distinct CDR3 sequences, 4.5% to 5.5% seen once. The data were taken from a study of human T cells and chemical hapten exposure. Losses at the gene ends were 3 bases for V and 4 bases for J; bases not matched to a gene: 7. From germline, CDR1 is SGDLS and CDR2 YYNGEE. This CDR3 comprises 16 residues.

This chain uses TRBV9 with TRBJ2-3; 11 bases agree with TRBD2. The source material was whole blood, sampled in connection with sensitization to the hapten diphenylcyclopropenone (DPC). This TCR derives from a woman between 50 and 59 years old with alopecia areata. Some clones in this sample may be carry-over from other donors' samples. The CDR3 protein is CASSGHIAGGSDTQYF. In DNA form, the CDR3 reads TGTGCCAGCAGCGGACACATAGCGGGGGGGTCAGATACGCAGTATTTT. Complete variable domain (other parts from reference TRBV9 and TRBJ2-3): DSGVTQTPKHLITATGQRVTLRCSPRSGDLSVYWYQQSLDQGLQFLIQYYNGEERAKGNILERFSAQQFPDLHSELNLSSLELGDSALYFCASSGHIAGGSDTQYFGPGTRLTVL.